This TCR beta chain is from a study of regulatory T cells in long-lasting Graves disease. The germline V gene has CDR1 SNHLY and CDR2 FYNNEI. The V end lost 4 bases, the J end lost 4 bases, and 10 bases lay between the germline ends. The CDR3 has 13 amino acids. This clonotype has a count of ten or more. Relying on iRepertoire HTBI primers and Arm-PCR of CDR3 regions, the team built TCR beta libraries. In TCRdb, the multiplex PCR reads were re-called with MiXCR into one record per CDR3 protein. The sample shows 300,000 to 500,000 distinct CDR3 sequences, 20% of them seen only once. Time point of the sample: persistent/refractory GD, antithyroid drugs over 5 years with positive TRAb. Preparation of the TCR library used RNA extracted from PBMCs.

The source was peripheral blood mononuclear cells (PBMCs), collected when the disease was refractory, from a patient treated with antithyroid drugs. This clonotype was sampled from a female donor with Graves disease. The chain is built from TRBV2 and TRBJ2-5, with TRBD2 as a possible D gene (6 bases). As DNA, the CDR3 is TGTGCCAGCAGTGTTTCGGGGGTAGAGACCCAGTACTTC. Translated, it gives CASSVSGVETQYF.